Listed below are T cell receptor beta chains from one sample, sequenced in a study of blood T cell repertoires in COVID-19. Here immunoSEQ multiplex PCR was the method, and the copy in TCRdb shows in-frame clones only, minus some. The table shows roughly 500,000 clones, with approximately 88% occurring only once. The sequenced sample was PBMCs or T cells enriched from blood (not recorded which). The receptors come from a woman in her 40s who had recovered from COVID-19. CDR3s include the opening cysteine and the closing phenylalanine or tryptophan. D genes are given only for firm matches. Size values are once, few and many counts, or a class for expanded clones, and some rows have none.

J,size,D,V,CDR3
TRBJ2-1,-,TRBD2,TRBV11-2,CASSLGLSGKYNEQFF
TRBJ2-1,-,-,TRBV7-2,CASSLYRGEYNEQFF
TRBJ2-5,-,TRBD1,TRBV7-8,CASSSQGAGETQYF
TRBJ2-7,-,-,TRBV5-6,CASNRRERSYEQYF
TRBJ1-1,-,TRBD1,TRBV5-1,CASSFQGAGTEAFF
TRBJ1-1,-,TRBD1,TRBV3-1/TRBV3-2,CASSQGPDREDTEAFF
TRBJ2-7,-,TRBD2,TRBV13,CASSLPGLAGRPYEQYF
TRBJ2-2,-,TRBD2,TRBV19,CASSIEGLVTGELFF
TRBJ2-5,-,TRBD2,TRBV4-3,CASSQDSGGTTQETQYF
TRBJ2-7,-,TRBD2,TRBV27,CASSLGTSGGSYEQYF
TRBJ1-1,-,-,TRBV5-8,CASSLVGGGNTEAFF
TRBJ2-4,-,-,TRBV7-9,CASSLRGSGNKNIQYF
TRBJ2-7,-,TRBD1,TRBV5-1,CASSVTGGSYEQYF
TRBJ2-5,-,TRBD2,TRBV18,CASSEGLAGVRETQYF
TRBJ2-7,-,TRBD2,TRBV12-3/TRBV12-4,CASRRTSGYEQYF
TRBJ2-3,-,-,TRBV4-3,CASSQDGSDTDTQYF
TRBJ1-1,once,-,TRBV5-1,CASSGAEGPGEAFF
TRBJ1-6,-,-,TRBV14,CASSQESLRGNGRRNSPLHF
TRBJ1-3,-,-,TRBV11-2,CASSLILARPSGNTIYF
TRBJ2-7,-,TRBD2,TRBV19,CASSIATGEGKQYF
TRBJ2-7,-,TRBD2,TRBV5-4,CASSLGVGLAGEKQYF
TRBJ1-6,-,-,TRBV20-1,CSARSAALHF
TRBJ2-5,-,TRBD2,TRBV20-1,CSASKIPSGRRETQYF
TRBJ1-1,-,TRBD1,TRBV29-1,CSVAGQSATEAFF
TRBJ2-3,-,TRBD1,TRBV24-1,CATSDPTGEEGDTQYF
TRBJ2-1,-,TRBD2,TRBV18,CASSQTGTSGRSSYNEQFF
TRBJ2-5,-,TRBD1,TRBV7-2,CASSDRGRETQYF
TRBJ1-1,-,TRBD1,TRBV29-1,CSVAGTGWALDTEAFF
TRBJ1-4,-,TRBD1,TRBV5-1,CASSFRGENEKLFF
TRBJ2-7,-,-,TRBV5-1,CASSRLPGGGRQPYEQYF
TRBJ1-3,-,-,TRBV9,CASSVDKGDTIYF
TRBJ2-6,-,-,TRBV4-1,CASSPRRVLGNSGANVLTF
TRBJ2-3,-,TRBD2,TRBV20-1,CSASDRTSGRLADTQYF